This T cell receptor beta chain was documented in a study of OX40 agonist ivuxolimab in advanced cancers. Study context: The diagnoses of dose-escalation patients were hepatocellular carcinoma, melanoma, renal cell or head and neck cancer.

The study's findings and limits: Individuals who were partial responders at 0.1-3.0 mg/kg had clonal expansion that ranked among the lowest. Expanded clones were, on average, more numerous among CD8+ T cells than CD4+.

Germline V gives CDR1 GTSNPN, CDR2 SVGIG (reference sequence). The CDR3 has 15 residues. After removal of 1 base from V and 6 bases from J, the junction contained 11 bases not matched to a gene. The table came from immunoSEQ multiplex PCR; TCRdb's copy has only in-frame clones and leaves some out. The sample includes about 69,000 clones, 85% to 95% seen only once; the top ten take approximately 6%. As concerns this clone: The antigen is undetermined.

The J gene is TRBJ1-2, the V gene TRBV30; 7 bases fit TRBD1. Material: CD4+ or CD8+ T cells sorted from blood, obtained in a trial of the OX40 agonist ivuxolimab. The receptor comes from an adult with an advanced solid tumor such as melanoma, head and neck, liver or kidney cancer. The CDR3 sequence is CAWSEGQARQDGYTF. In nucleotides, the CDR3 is TGTGCCTGGAGTGAAGGACAGGCCCGGCAGGATGGCTACACCTTC.